A selection of T cell receptor beta chains follows, all from one sample in a study of T cells in Graves' hyperthyroidism and ophthalmopathy. TCRdb reprocessed the multiplex PCR reads with MiXCR, giving one entry per CDR3 protein. The sample lists 490,000 or so distinct CDR3 sequences; about 20% were seen once. Sequenced: blood. The receptor source for this set is a woman in her 70s with Graves' ophthalmopathy. Both conserved end residues are part of each CDR3. The D gene is left open where the match is weak. Clone size, where shown, is once, few, many, or a class for clones that have expanded.

D gene: .
V gene: TRBV20-1
CDR3 length: 15
clone size: .
J gene: TRBJ1-5
CDR3 DNA: TGCAGTGCTAGGGGGGCCCCGGCGAGCAATCAGCCCCAGCATTTT
CDR3 protein: CSARGAPASNQPQHF

D gene: TRBD1
V gene: TRBV30
CDR3 length: 16
clone size: .
J gene: TRBJ2-3
CDR3 DNA: TGTGCCTGGAGTATCCCGGACAGGGTAGGCACAGATACGCAGTATTTT
CDR3 protein: CAWSIPDRVGTDTQYF

D gene: TRBD1
V gene: TRBV7-9
CDR3 length: 15
clone size: .
J gene: TRBJ2-2
CDR3 DNA: TGTGGCAGCAGCGCCCGGACAGGGGCAGCCGGGGAGCTGTTTTTT
CDR3 protein: CGSSARTGAAGELFF

D gene: .
V gene: TRBV19
CDR3 length: 15
clone size: .
J gene: TRBJ2-1
CDR3 DNA: TGTGCCAGTAGTGGGCCCTCCGCCATCGCCAATGAGCAGTTCTTC
CDR3 protein: CASSGPSAIANEQFF

D gene: .
V gene: TRBV20-1
CDR3 length: 12
clone size: many
J gene: TRBJ2-7
CDR3 DNA: TGCAGTGCTTACCAGGGGTCGGGGGAGCAGTACTTC
CDR3 protein: CSAYQGSGEQYF

D gene: .
V gene: TRBV2
CDR3 length: 14
clone size: few
J gene: TRBJ1-1
CDR3 DNA: TGTGCCAGCAGACTCACAGGGTCTTACACTGAAGCTTTCTTT
CDR3 protein: CASRLTGSYTEAFF

D gene: TRBD2
V gene: TRBV20-1
CDR3 length: 15
clone size: once
J gene: TRBJ2-3
CDR3 DNA: TGCAGTGCTAGTAAGGGGCTAGCGGGGACAGATACGCAGTATTTT
CDR3 protein: CSASKGLAGTDTQYF

D gene: .
V gene: TRBV6-1
CDR3 length: 15
clone size: few
J gene: TRBJ1-2
CDR3 DNA: TGTGCCAGCAGTGAAGTTTACAGGTCTAACTATGGCTACACCTTC
CDR3 protein: CASSEVYRSNYGYTF

D gene: .
V gene: TRBV6-2/TRBV6-3
CDR3 length: 15
clone size: .
J gene: TRBJ2-6
CDR3 DNA: TGTGCCAGCAGTAACGGGGGCAGTGGGGCCAACGTCCTGACTTTC
CDR3 protein: CASSNGGSGANVLTF

D gene: TRBD1
V gene: TRBV10-3
CDR3 length: 13
clone size: many
J gene: TRBJ1-1
CDR3 DNA: TGTGCCACCAACAGGGGTAGCGGAACTGAAGCTTTCTTT
CDR3 protein: CATNRGSGTEAFF

D gene: TRBD2
V gene: TRBV28
CDR3 length: 16
clone size: .
J gene: TRBJ2-2
CDR3 DNA: TGTGCCAGCAGTTTCCTACTAGCGGGAGTGGCCGGGGAGCTGGTTTTT
CDR3 protein: CASSFLLAGVAGELVF

D gene: .
V gene: TRBV5-1
CDR3 length: 13
clone size: few
J gene: TRBJ1-2
CDR3 DNA: TGCGCCAGCAGGGGGCAGATGAACTATGGCTACACCTTC
CDR3 protein: CASRGQMNYGYTF

D gene: TRBD2
V gene: TRBV6-1
CDR3 length: 16
clone size: many
J gene: TRBJ2-7
CDR3 DNA: TGTGCCAGCAGTGAGGTGGTAGGCGGGACTAGCGACAAGCAGTACTTC
CDR3 protein: CASSEVVGGTSDKQYF

D gene: .
V gene: TRBV7-9
CDR3 length: 15
clone size: few
J gene: TRBJ2-7
CDR3 DNA: TGTGCCAGCAGCTTAGCGTTCGGCCCCACCTACGAGCAGTACTTC
CDR3 protein: CASSLAFGPTYEQYF

D gene: TRBD1
V gene: TRBV6-1
CDR3 length: 14
clone size: few
J gene: TRBJ2-5
CDR3 DNA: TGTGCCAGCACCGTGGACAGGAGCAAAGAGACCCAGTACTTC
CDR3 protein: CASTVDRSKETQYF

D gene: .
V gene: TRBV18
CDR3 length: 13
clone size: .
J gene: TRBJ1-1
CDR3 DNA: TGTGCCAGCTCATCCGACCAGAACACTGAAGCTTTCTTT
CDR3 protein: CASSSDQNTEAFF

D gene: .
V gene: TRBV20-1
CDR3 length: 13
clone size: few
J gene: TRBJ2-7
CDR3 DNA: TGCAGTGCTTTACAACCTCCGTCCTACGAGCAGTACTTC
CDR3 protein: CSALQPPSYEQYF

D gene: TRBD1
V gene: TRBV6-1
CDR3 length: 13
clone size: .
J gene: TRBJ1-3
CDR3 DNA: TGTGCCAGCAGGACAGGGTCTGGAAACACCATATATTTT
CDR3 protein: CASRTGSGNTIYF

D gene: .
V gene: TRBV20-1
CDR3 length: 15
clone size: many
J gene: TRBJ2-7
CDR3 DNA: TGCAGTGCTAGAGATCTTAGGGCGGAACCCTACGAGCAGTACTTC
CDR3 protein: CSARDLRAEPYEQYF

D gene: TRBD1
V gene: TRBV7-2
CDR3 length: 14
clone size: many
J gene: TRBJ1-5
CDR3 DNA: TGTGCCAGCAGCCTCGACAGGGTTCATCAGCCCCAGCATTTT
CDR3 protein: CASSLDRVHQPQHF

D gene: TRBD2
V gene: TRBV12-3/TRBV12-4
CDR3 length: 15
clone size: .
J gene: TRBJ2-5
CDR3 DNA: TGTGCCAGCAGTTTACTAGCGGGAGCGGCTCAGACCCGGTACTTC
CDR3 protein: CASSLLAGAAQTRYF

D gene: .
V gene: TRBV5-5
CDR3 length: 14
clone size: once
J gene: TRBJ1-1
CDR3 DNA: TGTGCCAGCAGCTTACTAGGGATGGGGACTGAAGCTTTCTTT
CDR3 protein: CASSLLGMGTEAFF

D gene: .
V gene: TRBV2
CDR3 length: 17
clone size: .
J gene: TRBJ2-7
CDR3 DNA: TGTGCCAGCAGAAGAACACTCCTCGGGACTTTTTCCTACGAGCAGTACTTC
CDR3 protein: CASRRTLLGTFSYEQYF

D gene: .
V gene: TRBV7-9
CDR3 length: 16
clone size: many
J gene: TRBJ1-4
CDR3 DNA: TGTGCCAGCAGCTTAGCGGTGGATATTGGGTTAGAAAAACTGTTTTTT
CDR3 protein: CASSLAVDIGLEKLFF

D gene: TRBD2
V gene: TRBV28
CDR3 length: 20
clone size: .
J gene: TRBJ2-6
CDR3 DNA: TGTGCCAGCAGCCGTCCCGGGACTAGCGGGAGATCGACTGGGGCCAACGTCCTGACTTTC
CDR3 protein: CASSRPGTSGRSTGANVLTF

D gene: .
V gene: TRBV19
CDR3 length: 16
clone size: .
J gene: TRBJ2-3
CDR3 DNA: TGTGCCAGTAGTCCTAGGGGAGCGGGTAGCACAGATACGCAGTATTTT
CDR3 protein: CASSPRGAGSTDTQYF

D gene: TRBD2
V gene: TRBV12-3/TRBV12-4
CDR3 length: 14
clone size: few
J gene: TRBJ2-5
CDR3 DNA: TGTGCCAGCAGTTTAGCGGGGGGTAGCGGGAGATCGTACTTC
CDR3 protein: CASSLAGGSGRSYF

D gene: .
V gene: TRBV19
CDR3 length: 17
clone size: few
J gene: TRBJ2-3
CDR3 DNA: TGTGCCAGTAGCCAGTCAATACTAGCTGGTAGTACAGATACGCAGTATTTT
CDR3 protein: CASSQSILAGSTDTQYF

D gene: .
V gene: TRBV29-1
CDR3 length: 14
clone size: many
J gene: TRBJ1-1
CDR3 DNA: TGCAGCGTTTACCCCCGGGAGGAAGGGACTGAAGCTTTCTTT
CDR3 protein: CSVYPREEGTEAFF

D gene: .
V gene: TRBV3-1
CDR3 length: 14
clone size: many
J gene: TRBJ1-1
CDR3 DNA: TGTGCCAGCAGCCAAGGCCAGATCAACACTGAAGCTTTCTTT
CDR3 protein: CASSQGQINTEAFF

D gene: TRBD1
V gene: TRBV10-3
CDR3 length: 15
clone size: few
J gene: TRBJ1-1
CDR3 DNA: TGTGCCATCAGTGACTCAGGGGGTCTGAACACTGAAGCTTTCTTT
CDR3 protein: CAISDSGGLNTEAFF

D gene: TRBD1
V gene: TRBV5-5
CDR3 length: 17
clone size: few
J gene: TRBJ1-5
CDR3 DNA: TGTGCCAGCAGTTCGGACAGACAGGGACCCACCAATCAGCCCCAGCATTTT
CDR3 protein: CASSSDRQGPTNQPQHF

D gene: TRBD2
V gene: TRBV7-2
CDR3 length: 16
clone size: many
J gene: TRBJ2-2
CDR3 DNA: TGTGCCAGCAGCCCGACTAGCGGGGGGAACACCGGGGAGCTGTTTTTT
CDR3 protein: CASSPTSGGNTGELFF

D gene: TRBD1
V gene: TRBV28
CDR3 length: 14
clone size: .
J gene: TRBJ2-7
CDR3 DNA: TGTGCCAGCAGTTCCGGACAGGCAATCTACGAGCAGTACTTC
CDR3 protein: CASSSGQAIYEQYF

D gene: TRBD1
V gene: TRBV5-1
CDR3 length: 14
clone size: .
J gene: TRBJ1-2
CDR3 DNA: TGCGCCAGCAGCTTGAAGGGACAGGGGAATGGCTACACCTTC
CDR3 protein: CASSLKGQGNGYTF

D gene: .
V gene: TRBV2
CDR3 length: 13
clone size: many
J gene: TRBJ2-4
CDR3 DNA: TGTGCCAGCAGCGGGACGCTCCCAAACATTCAGTACTTC
CDR3 protein: CASSGTLPNIQYF

D gene: TRBD1
V gene: TRBV19
CDR3 length: 15
clone size: few
J gene: TRBJ1-2
CDR3 DNA: TGTGCCAGTAGTATAGCCCCCACAGGGGGCTATGGCTACACCTTC
CDR3 protein: CASSIAPTGGYGYTF

D gene: .
V gene: TRBV6-2/TRBV6-3
CDR3 length: 13
clone size: .
J gene: TRBJ2-5
CDR3 DNA: TGTGCCAGCCAGAGGACTACCCAAGAGACCCAGTACTTC
CDR3 protein: CASQRTTQETQYF

D gene: .
V gene: TRBV27
CDR3 length: 16
clone size: many
J gene: TRBJ2-3
CDR3 DNA: TGTGCCAGCAGCCGGCCCCTCGGGGCGGGCACAGATACGCAGTATTTT
CDR3 protein: CASSRPLGAGTDTQYF

D gene: .
V gene: TRBV11-2
CDR3 length: 15
clone size: few
J gene: TRBJ1-6
CDR3 DNA: TGTGCCAGCAGCTTAGTGAGGCAGAGTAATTCACCCCTCCACTTT
CDR3 protein: CASSLVRQSNSPLHF

D gene: TRBD2
V gene: TRBV7-9
CDR3 length: 13
clone size: many
J gene: TRBJ2-2
CDR3 DNA: TGTGCCAGCAGCTCACTAGCGGCCGGGGAGCTGTTTTTT
CDR3 protein: CASSSLAAGELFF

D gene: .
V gene: TRBV27
CDR3 length: 14
clone size: few
J gene: TRBJ2-7
CDR3 DNA: TGTGCCAGCAGTTGGGCTCCTAACTCCTACGAGCAGTACTTC
CDR3 protein: CASSWAPNSYEQYF

D gene: .
V gene: TRBV19
CDR3 length: 13
clone size: few
J gene: TRBJ1-5
CDR3 DNA: TGTGCCAGTAGTATAAGTGCTTTGCAGCCCCAGCATTTT
CDR3 protein: CASSISALQPQHF

D gene: TRBD1
V gene: TRBV4-3
CDR3 length: 15
clone size: .
J gene: TRBJ1-1
CDR3 DNA: TGCGCCAGCAGCCAGAGCAGGGGGCGTAGCACTGAAGCTTTCTTT
CDR3 protein: CASSQSRGRSTEAFF

D gene: TRBD1
V gene: TRBV7-2
CDR3 length: 14
clone size: few
J gene: TRBJ2-7
CDR3 DNA: TGTGCCAGCAGCTGGGACAGGGGGCTAAAGGAGCAGTACTTC
CDR3 protein: CASSWDRGLKEQYF

D gene: .
V gene: TRBV20-1
CDR3 length: 12
clone size: .
J gene: TRBJ2-7
CDR3 DNA: TGCAGTGCCGGCGGGACCTCCTACGAGCAGTACTTC
CDR3 protein: CSAGGTSYEQYF

D gene: TRBD2
V gene: TRBV30
CDR3 length: 15
clone size: .
J gene: TRBJ2-5
CDR3 DNA: TGTGCCTGGAGTGTACCGGGGGGAGTCAGTGAGACCCAGTACTTC
CDR3 protein: CAWSVPGGVSETQYF

D gene: .
V gene: TRBV7-9
CDR3 length: 17
clone size: .
J gene: TRBJ1-1
CDR3 DNA: TGTGCCAGCAGCTTAAGGCGGGGGCCCGTTATGAACACTGAAGCTTTCTTT
CDR3 protein: CASSLRRGPVMNTEAFF

D gene: TRBD2
V gene: TRBV4-1
CDR3 length: 16
clone size: .
J gene: TRBJ2-1
CDR3 DNA: TGCGCCAGCAGCCAATACGGGACTAGCGGGATAGATGAGCAGTTCTTC
CDR3 protein: CASSQYGTSGIDEQFF

D gene: TRBD1
V gene: TRBV20-1
CDR3 length: 14
clone size: many
J gene: TRBJ2-3
CDR3 DNA: TGCAGTGCTGAAACAGGGGCCCCTACAGATACGCAGTATTTT
CDR3 protein: CSAETGAPTDTQYF